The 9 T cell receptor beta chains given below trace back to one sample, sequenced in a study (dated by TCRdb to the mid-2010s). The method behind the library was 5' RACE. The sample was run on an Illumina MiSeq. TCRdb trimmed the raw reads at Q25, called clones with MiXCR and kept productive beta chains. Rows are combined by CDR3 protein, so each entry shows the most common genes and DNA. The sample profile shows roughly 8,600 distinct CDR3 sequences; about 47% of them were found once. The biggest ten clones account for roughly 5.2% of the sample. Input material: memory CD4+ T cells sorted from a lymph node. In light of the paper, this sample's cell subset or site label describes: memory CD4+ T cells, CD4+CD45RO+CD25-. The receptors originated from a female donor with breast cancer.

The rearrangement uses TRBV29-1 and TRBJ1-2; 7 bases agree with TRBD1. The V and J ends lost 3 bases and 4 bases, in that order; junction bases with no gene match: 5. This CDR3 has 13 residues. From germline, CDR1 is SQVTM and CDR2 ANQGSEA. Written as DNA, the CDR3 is TGCAGCGTTGATCCACAGGGGCGCTATGGCTACACCTTC. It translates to CSVDPQGRYGYTF.

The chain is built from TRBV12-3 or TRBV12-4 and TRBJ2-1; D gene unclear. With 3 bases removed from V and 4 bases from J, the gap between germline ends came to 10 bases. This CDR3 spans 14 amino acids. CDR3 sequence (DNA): TGTGCCAGCAGTTTGGCAGGCCCATACAATGAGCAGTTCTTC. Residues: CASSLAGPYNEQFF.

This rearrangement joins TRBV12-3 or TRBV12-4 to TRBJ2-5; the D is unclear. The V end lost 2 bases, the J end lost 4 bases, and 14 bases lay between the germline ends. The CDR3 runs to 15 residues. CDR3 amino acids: CASSLLGWGRETQYF. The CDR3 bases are TGTGCCAGCAGTTTATTGGGTTGGGGTCGAGAGACCCAGTACTTC.

In DNA form, the CDR3 reads TGCAGTGCTAGGGTGACAGTTCCAGCAGTGGGCTACACCTTC. Residues: CSARVTVPAVGYTF. The chain is built from TRBV20-1 and TRBJ1-2; TRBD1 is a possible D gene (5 bases). In germline, CDR1 is DFQATT, CDR2 SNEGSKA (reference sequence). Between the trimmed V and J ends, which lost 3 bases and 8 bases, there was a span of 19 bases. The CDR3 runs to 14 residues.

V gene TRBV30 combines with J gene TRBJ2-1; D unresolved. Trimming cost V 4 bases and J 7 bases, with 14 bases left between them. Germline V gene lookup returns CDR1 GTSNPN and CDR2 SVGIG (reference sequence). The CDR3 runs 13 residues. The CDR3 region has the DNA TGTGCCTGGACAGTTGGTAACAGAAATGAGCAGTTCTTC. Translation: CAWTVGNRNEQFF.

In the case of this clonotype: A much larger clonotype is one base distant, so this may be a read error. The CDR3 reads CACRTTGTGPSNEQFF. The DNA for the CDR3 is TGTGCCTGCAGAACCACCGGGACAGGGCCCTCGAATGAGCAGTTCTTC. J is TRBJ2-1 and V is TRBV28, with 9 bases that match TRBD1. Germline V gene data show CDR1 as MDHEN and CDR2 as SYDVKM. The CDR3 is 16 amino acids.

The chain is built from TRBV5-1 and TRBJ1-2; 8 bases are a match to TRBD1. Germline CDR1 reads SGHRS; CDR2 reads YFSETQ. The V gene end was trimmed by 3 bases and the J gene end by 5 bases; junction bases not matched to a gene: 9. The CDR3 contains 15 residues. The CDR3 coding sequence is TGCGCCAGCAGCTCGCTCGGACAGGGAAAATATGGCTACACCTTC. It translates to CASSSLGQGKYGYTF.

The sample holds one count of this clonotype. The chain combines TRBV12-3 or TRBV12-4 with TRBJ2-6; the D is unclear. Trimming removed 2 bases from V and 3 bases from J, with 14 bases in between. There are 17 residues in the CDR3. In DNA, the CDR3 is TGTGCCAGCAGTTTAAGGAATTGGGGTGGTGGGGCCAACGTCCTGACTTTC. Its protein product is CASSLRNWGGGANVLTF.

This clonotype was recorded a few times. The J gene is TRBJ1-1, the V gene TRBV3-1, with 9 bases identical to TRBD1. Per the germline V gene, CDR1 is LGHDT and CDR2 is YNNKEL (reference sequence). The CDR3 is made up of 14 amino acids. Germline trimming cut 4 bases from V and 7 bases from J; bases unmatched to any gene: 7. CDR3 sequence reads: CASSPTGQGSEAFF. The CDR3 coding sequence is TGTGCCAGCAGCCCTACCGGACAGGGGAGTGAAGCTTTCTTT.